This T cell receptor (beta chain) was captured by sequencing in a study of tumor-infiltrating lymphocytes in glioblastoma multiforme. Three nested ARM-PCR rounds with V-beta and C-beta primers built TCRB libraries. MiXCR, applied by TCRdb to the multiplex PCR reads, yields one record per CDR3 protein. This sample has fewer than 25,000 distinct CDR3 sequences, with 55% to 70% found just once. As concerns this clonotype: One end of the junction is discordant with germline, which a read error may explain.

The sample consisted of peripheral blood. The sequence was collected from a male donor with glioblastoma.

In DNA, the CDR3 is TGTGCCAGCAGCTTAGCTGGACATGGGGAGACCCGGTACTTC. Amino acid sequence: CASSLAGHGETRYF. The chain joins TRBV11-3 to TRBJ2-5; TRBD1 or TRBD2 may be the D gene (5 bases each). This CDR3 region has 14 residues. The germline V gene has CDR1 SGHNT and CDR2 YENEEA.